Listed here is a single T cell receptor beta chain. The sample comes from a study of monozygotic twins with inflammatory bowel disease. CDR1 is SGHVS, CDR2 FQNEAQ, per germline. There are 17 residues in the CDR3. No DNA is given; TCRdb re-called the 5' RACE reads and lists each CDR3 protein once. This sample's table reports approximately 390,000 distinct CDR3 sequences. The clonotype comes from a human donor with ulcerative colitis or Crohn's disease, or a healthy co-twin of an affected twin (not recorded which). Sequenced material: blood. The gene calls are TRBV7-8 and TRBJ2-1; TCRdb indicates TRBD2, and absent DNA this call remains unverified. The chain's CDR3 is CASRRTFSGRASNEQFF.